What follows are 12 T cell receptor beta chains derived from one specimen sequenced in a study of blood T cell repertoires in COVID-19. Profiling relied on immunoSEQ multiplex PCR, and the TCRdb table lists in-frame clones only, not all of them. The table has more than 250,000 clones, just over 85% seen once; the top ten hold 8% to 13%. Sequencing used PBMCs or T cells enriched from blood (not recorded which). The source of these receptors is a woman aged 18-29 years who had recovered from COVID-19.

The genes are TRBV2 and TRBJ2-5; 10 nucleotides line up with TRBD1. CDR3 length: 14 amino acids. The V and J ends lost 6 bases and 4 bases, in that order; junction bases with no gene match: 5. CDR1 SNHLY and CDR2 FYNNEI come from the germline V gene. CDR3 sequence reads: CASSRDRGRETQYF. CDR3 coding DNA: TGTGCCAGCAGCCGAGACAGGGGGCGAGAGACCCAGTACTTC. The full variable domain, rest sourced from reference TRBV2 and TRBJ2-5, is EPEVTQTPSHQVTQMGQEVILRCVPISNHLYFYWYRQILGQKVEFLVSFYNNEISEKSEIFDDQFSVERPDGSNFTLKIRSTKLEDSAMYFCASSRDRGRETQYFGPGTRLLVL.

The chain employs TRBV9 and TRBJ1-4; TRBD1 aligns across 10 bases. CDR1 and CDR2 from the germline V gene are SGDLS and YYNGEE. The CDR3 length is 15 residues. Germline trimming cut 4 bases from V and 7 bases from J; bases unmatched to any gene: 7. In nucleotides, the CDR3 is TGTGCCAGCAGCCCGAGGACAGGGGGTATTGAAAAACTGTTTTTT. Residues: CASSPRTGGIEKLFF.

As DNA, the CDR3 is TGTGCCAGCAGCCCCCTGGACACGGTTTACACCGGGGAGCTGTTTTTT. This codes for CASSPLDTVYTGELFF. The chain has TRBV9 and TRBJ2-2, with D perhaps TRBD1 (5 bases). V was trimmed by 4 bases and J by 3 bases, leaving 16 bases between them. CDR1 and CDR2 (germline): SGDLS, YYNGEE. This CDR3 is built from 16 residues.

This clone has just a few counts. V usage is TRBV9 and J usage is TRBJ1-3; D unresolved. The CDR3 totals 15 residues. Trimming cost V 0 bases and J 2 bases, with 9 bases left between them. Germline lookup yields CDR1 SGDLS and CDR2 YYNGEE. DNA of the CDR3: TGTGCCAGCAGCGTAGAACAGCAACCTGGAAACACCATATATTTT. Amino acids: CASSVEQQPGNTIYF.

The chain is built from TRBV7-6 and TRBJ2-1; D might be TRBD2 (6 bases). With 5 bases removed from V and 10 bases from J, the gap between germline ends came to 18 bases. This CDR3 region has 14 residues. Germline-derived CDR1 and CDR2 are SGHVS and FNYEAQ. The CDR3 here is CASSPTRGSGEQFF. In nucleotides, the CDR3 is TGTGCCAGCAGCCCCACGCGAGGGAGCGGGGAGCAGTTCTTC.

The chain couples TRBV3-1 (or the pseudogene TRBV3-2) to TRBJ2-3, with 12 bases lining up with TRBD2. Losses at the gene ends were 5 bases for V and 2 bases for J; bases not matched to a gene: 11. CDR3 length: 18 residues. From germline, CDR1 is LGHDT and CDR2 YNNKEL (reference sequence). Here the CDR3 DNA reads TGTGCCAGCAGCGCATCAACCTCTAGCGGGGGGGCCACAGATACGCAGTATTTT. Protein product: CASSASTSSGGATDTQYF.

The V call is TRBV7-6, the J call TRBJ2-5; D may be TRBD1 (6 bases). Trimming removed 4 bases at V and 4 bases at J, with 10 bases between. The CDR3 length is 13 residues. Germline-derived CDR1 and CDR2 are SGHVS and FNYEAQ. The CDR3 coding sequence is TGTGCCAGCAGCTACAGGGTAGGAGAGACCCAGTACTTC. It specifies CASSYRVGETQYF.

The rearrangement uses TRBV28 and TRBJ2-7, with 7 bases that match TRBD1. Germline V gene lookup returns CDR1 MDHEN and CDR2 SYDVKM. V trimming: 5 bases; J trimming: 4 bases; junction bases outside the gene matches: 8. This CDR3 has 14 amino acids. For the CDR3, the DNA is TGTGCCAGCAGTCTCTACACGGGACAGTACGAGCAGTACTTC. As protein: CASSLYTGQYEQYF. Complete variable domain (other parts from reference TRBV28 and TRBJ2-7): DVKVTQSSRYLVKRTGEKVFLECVQDMDHENMFWYRQDPGLGLRLIYFSYDVKMKEKGDIPEGYSVSREKKERFSLILESASTNQTSMYLCASSLYTGQYEQYFGPGTRLTVT.

CDR3 sequence (DNA): TGTGCCAGCTCACCCGGGACTCACACAGATACGCAGTATTTT. Amino acid sequence: CASSPGTHTDTQYF. The chain carries TRBV18 and TRBJ2-3, with D tentatively TRBD2 (6 bases). The CDR3 runs 14 residues. Germline V gene data show CDR1 as KGHSH and CDR2 as LQKENI. The V end was cut by 3 bases, the J end by 2 bases, with 9 bases between.

The J gene is TRBJ2-3, the V gene TRBV3-1 (or the pseudogene TRBV3-2); 10 nucleotides align to TRBD1. Losses at the gene ends were 7 bases for V and 3 bases for J; bases not matched to a gene: 7. The CDR3 is 15 amino acids. Per the germline V gene, CDR1 is LGHDT and CDR2 is YNNKEL (reference sequence). CDR3 DNA: TGTGCCAGCACAAAAGACAGGGGGCGGACAGATACGCAGTATTTT. It codes for CASTKDRGRTDTQYF.

This chain joins TRBV6-1 and TRBJ1-1; 7 nucleotides agree with TRBD1. The CDR3 is 17 amino acids. The ends lost 4 bases at V and 3 bases at J; junction bases unmatched: 14. The germline V gene has CDR1 MNHNS and CDR2 SASEGT. The CDR3 sequence: CASSAPPRGHWHTEAFF. Here the CDR3 DNA reads TGTGCCAGCAGTGCCCCCCCGAGGGGGCATTGGCACACTGAAGCTTTCTTT.

V gene TRBV10-3 combines with J gene TRBJ2-1, with TRBD2 as a possible D gene (5 bases). Deletions cut 0 bases from V and 5 bases from J, with 11 bases between. Germline CDR1 is ENHRY and CDR2 is SYGVKD. This CDR3 comprises 15 residues. This chain's CDR3 is CAISESRAGDNEQFF. The CDR3, as DNA: TGTGCCATCAGTGAGTCGAGGGCCGGGGACAATGAGCAGTTCTTC.